This T cell receptor (beta chain) derives from a study of T cell responses to AZD1222 COVID-19 vaccine. Using immunoSEQ multiplex PCR, the repertoire was profiled, and TCRdb retains in-frame clones only, with some absent. Found here are about 110,000 clones, over 90% of them singletons; the top ten hold 2.9%. Trimming shortened V by 0 bases and J by 5 bases, and 10 bases separated the two germline ends. The CDR3 extends over 14 amino acids. The germline V gene has CDR1 MGHRA and CDR2 YSYEKL. The clonotype originates from an adult who received the AZD1222 COVID-19 vaccine. The rearrangement links TRBV4-1 to TRBJ1-2; no clear D gene. Specimen: peripheral blood, collected 28 days after the second AZD1222 dose. CDR3 amino acids: CASSQDLSSYGYTF. The CDR3 DNA is TGCGCCAGCAGCCAAGACCTCAGTTCGTATGGCTACACCTTC.